This T cell receptor (beta chain) was profiled in a study of blood T cell repertoires in COVID-19. The CDR3 spans 17 residues. Repertoires were generated with immunoSEQ multiplex PCR, while TCRdb's copy carries only in-frame clones and drops some. The sample comprises tens of thousands of clones, 65% to 85% of which are singletons, and more than 2.5% rests with the top ten. The specimen sequenced was peripheral blood. This chain connects TRBV12-1 to TRBJ2-7; TRBD2, the D gene given by the table, was not confirmed from the DNA. TRBV12-1 represents a pseudogene. This sequence originates from a man older than 75 with active or convalescent COVID-19. The CDR3 DNA is TGTGCCAGCAGCTTTGTGCCCACTAGCGCCGACCCCTACGAGCAGTACTTC. It yields the protein CASSFVPTSADPYEQYF.